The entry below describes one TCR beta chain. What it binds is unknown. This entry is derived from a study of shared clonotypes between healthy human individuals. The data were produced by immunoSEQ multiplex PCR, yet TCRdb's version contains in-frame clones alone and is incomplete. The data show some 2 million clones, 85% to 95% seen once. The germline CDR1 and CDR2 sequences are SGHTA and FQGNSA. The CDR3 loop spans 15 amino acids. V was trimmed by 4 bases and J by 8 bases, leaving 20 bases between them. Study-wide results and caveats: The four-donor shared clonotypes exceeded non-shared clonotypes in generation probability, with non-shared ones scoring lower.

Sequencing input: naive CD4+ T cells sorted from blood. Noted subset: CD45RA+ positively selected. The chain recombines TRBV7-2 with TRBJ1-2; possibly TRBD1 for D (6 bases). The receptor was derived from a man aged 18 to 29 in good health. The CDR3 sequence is CASSSPVGGAGGYTF. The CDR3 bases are TGTGCCAGCAGCTCCCCCGTGGGGGGGGCAGGGGGCTACACCTTC.